This T cell receptor (beta chain) was captured by sequencing in a study of T-cell reconstitution after alpha-beta-depleted transplantation in children. The germline gives CDR1 SQVTM, CDR2 ANQGSEA. The CDR3 is 12 residues long. V lost 1 base, J lost 5 bases, and 7 bases lay in between. Unique molecular identifiers were built into the TCRbeta library. TCRdb used MiXCR to reprocess the PCR reads, holding one entry per CDR3 protein. The data show approximately 230,000 distinct CDR3 sequences, about a quarter seen once. This receptor was taken from a girl aged 2-10 years with Fanconi anemia, due to receive a stem cell transplant. This chain connects TRBV29-1 to TRBJ2-3, with TRBD1 as a possible D gene (6 bases). The sequences come from PBMCs, collected before TCRalphabeta/CD19-depleted stem cell transplant. This chain's CDR3 is CSVEVQGDTQYF. The CDR3 DNA reads TGCAGCGTTGAAGTACAGGGAGATACGCAGTATTTT.